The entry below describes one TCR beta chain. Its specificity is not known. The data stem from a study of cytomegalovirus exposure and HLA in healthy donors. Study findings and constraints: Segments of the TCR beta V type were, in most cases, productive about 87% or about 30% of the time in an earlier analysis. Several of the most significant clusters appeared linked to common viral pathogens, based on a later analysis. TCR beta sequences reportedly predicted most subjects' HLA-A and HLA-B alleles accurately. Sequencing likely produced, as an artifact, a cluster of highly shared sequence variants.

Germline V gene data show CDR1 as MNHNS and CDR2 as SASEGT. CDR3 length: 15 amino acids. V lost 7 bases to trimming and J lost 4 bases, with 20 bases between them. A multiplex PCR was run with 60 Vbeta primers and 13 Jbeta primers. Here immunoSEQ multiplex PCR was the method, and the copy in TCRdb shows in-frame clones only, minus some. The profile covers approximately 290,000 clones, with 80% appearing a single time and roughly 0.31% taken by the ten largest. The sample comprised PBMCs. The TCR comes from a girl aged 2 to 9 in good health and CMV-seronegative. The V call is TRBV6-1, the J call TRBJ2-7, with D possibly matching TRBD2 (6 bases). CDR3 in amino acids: CASNFRRGGLYEQYF. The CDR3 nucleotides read TGTGCCAGCAATTTCAGGAGAGGAGGGTTATACGAGCAGTACTTC.